This TCR beta chain was recorded in a study of breast tumors, draining lymph nodes, adjacent tissues. Study-level points and caveats: Compared with basal-like, luminal-like tumors shared significantly more repertoire with nontumor tissue. Findings are consistent with lymph node origin and intratumoral expansion of most tumor T cells.

The count of this clonotype is one. The antigen is unknown. A read error is likely, as this CDR3 ends without the conserved phenylalanine or tryptophan. No DNA is shown, since the ends of the CDR3 on it are uncertain; the CDR3 is the one TCRdb lists. Breast cancer patients provided tissue from their axillary draining lymph nodes. From the multiplex PCR reads, TCRdb called clonotypes with MiXCR, one entry per CDR3 protein. The sample has more than 200,000 distinct CDR3 sequences; approximately 31% are singletons. The length of the CDR3 is 10 amino acids, counting both ends. The germline V gene encodes CDR1 SGHRS and CDR2 YFSETQ.

The sequence derives from a female donor with breast cancer. Some clones in this sample may be carry-over from other donors' samples. The chain combines TRBV5-1 with TRBJ2-3; the D call of TRBD2 is as the table states it, not checked on the DNA. Sequences were obtained from axillary lymph node tissue. CDR3 in amino acids: CASSITAGVV.